This record looks at one T cell receptor beta chain sequence and its context. V was pared by 4 bases and J by 5 bases, with 7 bases of the junction left unmatched. The CDR3 consists of 14 residues. The V gene's germline CDR1 is KGHSH and CDR2 LQKENI. This sample is part of a study of blood T cell repertoires in COVID-19. For the study at large: The United States, Italy and Spain provided the acute and convalescent COVID-19 samples. PBMCs, B-cell-depleted T cells, or T cells were the source of the cDNA or gDNA that made up the material.

Per the original methods: Amplifying reference gene primers gave estimates of nucleated cell counts. Some clones are missing from TCRdb's copy, which holds only in-frame ones; the method was immunoSEQ multiplex PCR. D and trimming come from the DNA, and the V and J calls and clone size come from that table. The sample has tens of thousands of clones; roughly 90% are singletons. V usage is TRBV18 and J usage is TRBJ1-1; 7 nucleotides match TRBD1. The specimen was peripheral blood. The receptor was isolated from a woman between 45 and 65 years old with active or convalescent COVID-19. In DNA, the CDR3 is TGTGCCAGCTCACGGTCCAGGGGGGAAACTGAAGCTTTCTTT. Protein: CASSRSRGETEAFF. Drawing the rest from reference TRBV18 and TRBJ1-1, the complete variable domain is NAGVMQNPRHLVRRRGQEARLRCSPMKGHSHVYWYRQLPEEGLKFMVYLQKENIIDESGMPKERFSAEFPKEGPSILRIQQVVRGDSAAYFCASSRSRGETEAFFGQGTRLTVV.